This TCR beta chain is from a study of CD8 T cells in Susac syndrome. The CDR3 contains 14 residues. Losses at the gene ends were 5 bases for V and 9 bases for J; bases not matched to a gene: 10. RNA amounts of 0.5 to 1 ug underwent reverse transcription with random hexamers. TCRdb reprocessed the immunoSEQ multiplex PCR reads with MiXCR, giving one entry per CDR3 protein. This sample has around 130,000 distinct CDR3 sequences, with about 95% found just once. The chain has TRBV12-3 or TRBV12-4 and TRBJ2-1; TRBD2 agrees at 7 bases. The source material was CD4+ T cells from PBMCs. The TCR comes from a human donor with multiple sclerosis. The DNA of the CDR3 is TGTGCCAGCAGTACCTTTGCGGGAGTATCTGAGCAGTTCTTC. Translation: CASSTFAGVSEQFF.